This is a list of T cell receptor beta chains from one sample in a study of cytomegalovirus exposure and HLA in healthy donors. The repertoire was sequenced with immunoSEQ multiplex PCR; TCRdb's copy has only in-frame clones and lacks some. Of under 200,000 clones listed, around four fifths are singletons. The sequenced sample was PBMCs. The receptors were sampled from a female donor in good health and CMV-seronegative. Both conserved end residues are part of each CDR3. D genes are given only for firm matches. Some rows have no size entry. The others give once, few or many, or a class for an expanded clone.

cdr3_length: 15; j_call: TRBJ1-1; clone_size: few; v_call: TRBV9; d_call: .; cdr3_nt: TGTGCCAGCAGCCCCGTGGGCAGCTTGAACACTGAAGCTTTCTTT; cdr3_aa: CASSPVGSLNTEAFF
cdr3_length: 15; j_call: TRBJ1-5; clone_size: .; v_call: TRBV4-3; d_call: .; cdr3_nt: TGCGCCAGCAGCCAAGAGTCCGGTGGCAATCAGCCCCAGCATTTT; cdr3_aa: CASSQESGGNQPQHF
cdr3_length: 15; j_call: TRBJ1-4; clone_size: .; v_call: TRBV4-1; d_call: .; cdr3_nt: TGCGCCAGCAGCCAAGCAGGGGTGGCTAATGAAAAACTGTTTTTT; cdr3_aa: CASSQAGVANEKLFF
cdr3_length: 14; j_call: TRBJ1-5; clone_size: few; v_call: TRBV6-1; d_call: TRBD1; cdr3_nt: TGTGCCAGCAGTCCGGAGGACAGGAGGCAGCCCCAGCATTTT; cdr3_aa: CASSPEDRRQPQHF
cdr3_length: 13; j_call: TRBJ1-1; clone_size: .; v_call: TRBV27; d_call: .; cdr3_nt: TGTGCCAGCAGTTTAATGGGGCCGGTTGAAGCTTTCTTT; cdr3_aa: CASSLMGPVEAFF
cdr3_length: 14; j_call: TRBJ1-4; clone_size: .; v_call: TRBV7-2; d_call: TRBD1; cdr3_nt: TGTGCCAGCAGGTCAGGACAGGGAGACGAAAAACTGTTTTTT; cdr3_aa: CASRSGQGDEKLFF
cdr3_length: 16; j_call: TRBJ2-3; clone_size: .; v_call: TRBV30; d_call: .; cdr3_nt: TGTGCCTGGAGTGTTGGCAGCGGAACTAGCACAGATACGCAGTATTTT; cdr3_aa: CAWSVGSGTSTDTQYF
cdr3_length: 13; j_call: TRBJ2-1; clone_size: .; v_call: TRBV7-2; d_call: TRBD2; cdr3_nt: TGTGCCAGCAGCTTTAGCGGGGGGAATGAGCAGTTCTTC; cdr3_aa: CASSFSGGNEQFF
cdr3_length: 19; j_call: TRBJ2-5; clone_size: few; v_call: TRBV7-7; d_call: TRBD2; cdr3_nt: TGTGCTAGCAGCCGGGGACTAGCGGGAGGCCACAGTATTCAAGAGACCCAGTACTTC; cdr3_aa: CASSRGLAGGHSIQETQYF
cdr3_length: 15; j_call: TRBJ2-1; clone_size: once; v_call: TRBV5-6; d_call: TRBD2; cdr3_nt: TGTGCCAGCAGCCTACTAGCGGGGAATGACAATGAGCAGTTCTTC; cdr3_aa: CASSLLAGNDNEQFF
cdr3_length: 15; j_call: TRBJ2-5; clone_size: .; v_call: TRBV7-4; d_call: TRBD2; cdr3_nt: TGTGCCATCCCCGCCGCAGCGGGAGGCTGTGAGACCCAGTACTTC; cdr3_aa: CAIPAAAGGCETQYF
cdr3_length: 13; j_call: TRBJ1-2; clone_size: .; v_call: TRBV6-5; d_call: .; cdr3_nt: TGTGCCAGCAGCCCGGCGTTAATGAGGGGCTACACCTTC; cdr3_aa: CASSPALMRGYTF
cdr3_length: 15; j_call: TRBJ2-1; clone_size: .; v_call: TRBV30; d_call: TRBD2; cdr3_nt: TGTGCCTGGGGCCCCGGGACTAGCAGGTCCCGTGAGCAGTTCTTC; cdr3_aa: CAWGPGTSRSREQFF